This record concerns one T cell receptor (beta chain) sequence. The antigen remains undetermined. The data originate from a study of T-cell memory formation after mild COVID-19. Study-level background: For the most part, TCR clusters were specific to one donor.

Study-wide findings and caveats: Contracting CD4+ clones sat mainly in CM and EM; CD8+ in EMRA. Memory sampled before infection contained some responding clones, suggesting cross-reactive memory joined. The study found balanced CD4/CD8 in clones contracting day 15 to 85 and a CD4+ lean in later expanders.

TCRdb used MiXCR to reprocess the 5' RACE reads, holding one entry per CDR3 protein. The table shows some 250,000 distinct CDR3 sequences, with 8% to 9.5% occurring only once. The material sequenced was PBMCs or a T cell subset sorted from them (not recorded which). This receptor was taken from a man between 18 and 35 years old who had mild COVID-19 (a few samples of this study predate the infection). Cell type and time point are not known.

CDR3 sequence: CASSPGTSVQRDTQYF. CDR3 coding DNA: TGTGCCAGCAGCCCAGGGACTAGCGTGCAGAGAGATACGCAGTATTTT. This chain connects TRBV7-9 to TRBJ2-3, with TRBD2 identical over 10 bases. The CDR3 spans 16 residues. From germline, CDR1 is SEHNR and CDR2 FQNEAQ (reference sequence). Losses at the gene ends were 5 bases for V and 5 bases for J; bases not matched to a gene: 10.